This T cell receptor beta chain was sequenced for a study of chemoradiotherapy in HPV16-positive cancers. Study context: Two HPV16-positive patients' cells yielded candidate HPV-specific clones and common motifs. Study-level results: Candidate HPV-specific clones and E7-related TCR motifs grew in tumor during treatment.

Repertoires were sampled repeatedly during chemoradiotherapy. A word on this clone: Its target is unknown.

The ends were cut back, 5 bases at V and 7 bases at J, with 15 bases in the middle. This CDR3 region has 14 residues. Germline V gives CDR1 MDHEN, CDR2 SYDVKM. Libraries were prepared by immunoSEQ multiplex PCR; TCRdb keeps only in-frame clonotypes and omits some of them. In the table there are about 2,200 clones, roughly 89% of which are singletons. This sequence originates from a human donor with HPV-associated anogenital cancer. Sequences were derived from tumor tissue, sampled from a patient who underwent chemoradiotherapy. V usage is TRBV28 and J usage is TRBJ2-1; the D gene is possibly TRBD2 (6 bases). CDR3 protein: CASSGSGVRNEQFF. The CDR3 bases are TGTGCCAGCAGTGGGTCGGGGGTCCGTAATGAGCAGTTCTTC.